One sample yielded the 21 T cell receptor beta chains listed below, sequenced in a study of blood T cell repertoires in COVID-19 (dated by TCRdb to 2020 to 2022). The library came from the immunoSEQ multiplex PCR assay. The table comes from immuneACCESS by way of TCRdb, which keeps in-frame sequences with V and J called. Part of the clones is missing from these tables; in studies checked, under half for an unresolved V gene and the rest for unknown reasons. The sample table shows just under 250,000 clones, and 86% are seen once. The ten largest clonotypes hold about 3% of the sample. The specimen sequenced was peripheral blood. The receptors were gathered from a woman aged 25 to 45 who had recovered from COVID-19.

The rearrangement joins TRBV5-4 to TRBJ1-4; D call uncertain. V shed 0 bases and J shed 8 bases, with 11 bases lying between them. This CDR3 contains 14 residues. Germline assignment: CDR1 SGHNT and CDR2 YYREEE (reference sequence). For the CDR3, the DNA is TGTGCCAGCAGCTTGGGAGGGCGGTCGGAAAAACTGTTTTTT. Amino acids: CASSLGGRSEKLFF.

Here the CDR3 reads CASSPGGAGGRNEQYF. The CDR3 region has the DNA TGTGCCAGCAGCCCCGGGGGAGCGGGGGGCAGGAACGAGCAGTACTTC. This chain uses TRBV7-3 with TRBJ2-7; 9 bases align to TRBD2. The V segment lost 5 bases and the J segment 5 bases; nucleotides outside the gene matches: 13. Per the germline V gene, CDR1 is SGHTA and CDR2 is FQGTGA. The CDR3 extends over 16 amino acids.

CDR3 sequence reads: CASSPRGGMNTEAFF. The CDR3 DNA is TGTGCCAGCAGCCCCCGGGGGGGAATGAACACTGAAGCTTTCTTT. The chain couples TRBV7-8 to TRBJ1-1, with D perhaps matching TRBD1 (5 bases). Germline CDR1 is SGHVS and CDR2 is FQNEAQ. The CDR3 runs 15 residues. V was shortened by 5 bases and J by 0 bases, with 13 bases between the two germline ends.

This chain uses TRBV27 with TRBJ2-1; the D gene is possibly TRBD2 (6 bases). Trimming pared 4 bases from V and 12 bases from J, leaving 22 bases between. Germline values: CDR1 MNHEY, CDR2 SMNVEV (reference sequence). There are 15 residues in the CDR3. CDR3 protein: CASSSWGVFITTQFF. The CDR3 region has the DNA TGTGCCAGCAGTTCCTGGGGGGTATTCATCACGACGCAGTTCTTC.

V is TRBV30 and J is TRBJ1-3, with D hard to call. The germline V gene encodes CDR1 GTSNPN and CDR2 SVGIG (reference sequence). There are 11 residues in the CDR3. V shed 4 bases and J shed 2 bases, with 3 bases lying between them. CDR3 bases: TGTGCCTGGACCACTGGAAACACCATATATTTT. As protein: CAWTTGNTIYF.

The CDR3 nucleotides are TGTGCCAGCAGCTTAAGGACAGGGCCACCCTACGAGCAGTACTTC. Translation: CASSLRTGPPYEQYF. The V gene is TRBV11-3, the J gene TRBJ2-7; 8 bases align to TRBD1. The CDR3 is 15 residues long. Trimming at V came to 2 bases and at J to 2 bases, leaving 5 bases not matched to a gene. CDR1 is SGHNT and CDR2 is YENEEA in the germline V gene.

The genes are TRBV10-2 and TRBJ2-3; D possibly corresponds to TRBD1 (5 bases). V was cut by 6 bases and J by 2 bases, with 12 bases left in between. Germline V gene lookup returns CDR1 WSHSY and CDR2 SAAADI. The CDR3 spans 14 residues. The CDR3 bases are TGCGCCAGCAGAAACCAGGGAACCACAGATACGCAGTATTTT. This codes for CASRNQGTTDTQYF.

This clone was observed a few times. The chain couples TRBV7-6 to TRBJ2-5, with 9 nucleotides matching TRBD2. The CDR3 totals 16 residues. The germline V gene has CDR1 SGHVS and CDR2 FNYEAQ. Germline trimming cut 5 bases from V and 5 bases from J; bases unmatched to any gene: 12. The CDR3 bases are TGTGCCAGCAGCCCCTCAGCGGGGGGAGCTCGGGAGACCCAGTACTTC. This gives the protein CASSPSAGGARETQYF. Looking up the rest from reference TRBV7-6 and TRBJ2-5 gives the full variable domain: GAGVSQSPRYKVTKRGQDVALRCDPISGHVSLYWYRQALGQGPEFLTYFNYEAQQDKSGLPNDRFSAERPEGSISTLTIQRTEQRDSAMYRCASSPSAGGARETQYFGPGTRLLVL.

The V call is TRBV2, the J call TRBJ2-7, with a possible D match to TRBD1 (6 bases). Germline V gene data show CDR1 as SNHLY and CDR2 as FYNNEI. V lost 8 bases, J lost 1 base, and 9 bases lay in between. The CDR3 loop spans 12 amino acids. CDR3 loop: CASGQGSYEQYF. CDR3 nucleotides: TGTGCCAGCGGGCAGGGGTCCTACGAGCAGTACTTC.

V gene TRBV9 combines with J gene TRBJ1-3; D gene ambiguous. V lost 4 bases and J lost 0, with 8 bases in between. The length of the CDR3 is 14 residues. Per the germline V gene, CDR1 is SGDLS and CDR2 is YYNGEE. CDR3 nucleotide sequence: TGTGCCAGCAGCAAAGCTCTCTCTGGAAACACCATATATTTT. Protein sequence: CASSKALSGNTIYF.

Written as DNA, the CDR3 is TGTGCCAGCAGCGTGAGGACTAGCGGGGGACCCGGCAATGAGCAGTTCTTC. Residues: CASSVRTSGGPGNEQFF. This chain links TRBV11-3 with TRBJ2-1, with 13 bases identical to TRBD2. Per the germline V gene, CDR1 is SGHNT and CDR2 is YENEEA. The CDR3 extends over 17 amino acids. Trimming removed 5 bases from V and 6 bases from J; junction bases left unmatched: 10.

J is TRBJ2-7 and V is TRBV7-9, with TRBD2 identical over 8 bases. Germline assignment: CDR1 SEHNR and CDR2 FQNEAQ (reference sequence). This CDR3 spans 12 amino acids. V dropped 4 bases and J dropped 7; count of bases not matched to a gene: 3. Here the CDR3 reads CASSSRGGEQYF. The CDR3 coding sequence is TGTGCCAGCAGCTCCCGGGGGGGAGAGCAGTACTTC.

The chain links TRBV12-3 or TRBV12-4 to TRBJ1-1; D possibly corresponds to TRBD1 (5 bases). V was trimmed by 5 bases and J by 8 bases, leaving 12 bases between them. CDR3 length: 12 amino acids. The CDR3 loop reads CASSAWGTEAFF. The DNA for the CDR3 is TGTGCCAGCAGTGCCTGGGGCACCGAAGCTTTCTTT.

The chain carries TRBV19 and TRBJ1-1; 8 bases are shared with TRBD1. The CDR3 covers 12 residues. V lost 9 bases, J lost 5 bases, and 5 bases stayed unmatched. CDR1 LNHDA and CDR2 SQIVND come from the germline V gene (reference sequence). CDR3 amino acids: CASLTGETEAFF. DNA of the CDR3: TGTGCCAGCTTGACAGGGGAAACTGAAGCTTTCTTT.

This clone was seen only once. CDR3 amino acids: CASSTTIRTGGNGYTF. As DNA, the CDR3 is TGTGCCAGCAGCACCACCATCCGGACAGGGGGGAATGGCTACACCTTC. This chain links TRBV7-9 with TRBJ1-2; 10 bases are shared with TRBD1. Germline CDR1 reads SEHNR; CDR2 reads FQNEAQ (reference sequence). The ends lost 5 bases at V and 6 bases at J; junction bases unmatched: 12. The CDR3 totals 16 residues.

The rearrangement joins TRBV6-6 to TRBJ1-2; 8 bases line up with TRBD1. V gave up 0 bases and J gave up 4 bases; unmatched junction bases: 7. The CDR3 consists of 16 residues. The germline gives CDR1 MNHNY, CDR2 SVGAGI (reference sequence). CDR3 nucleotides: TGTGCCAGCAGTTACTCGAAAGGACAGGGAGGCTATGGCTACACCTTC. Residues: CASSYSKGQGGYGYTF.

This clone showed up just a few times. The gene calls are TRBV5-5 and TRBJ1-1; a possible D gene is TRBD1 (6 bases). The CDR3 covers 13 residues. The germline CDR1 and CDR2 sequences are SGHKS and YYEKEE (reference sequence). V lost 4 bases to trimming and J lost 5 bases, with 12 bases between them. The CDR3 sequence is CASSPSGATEAFF. CDR3 in DNA: TGTGCCAGCAGCCCGTCAGGGGCTACTGAAGCTTTCTTT.

This clone was observed a handful of times. This chain connects TRBV7-8 to TRBJ2-5, with TRBD1 identical over 9 bases. Germline CDR1 is SGHVS and CDR2 is FQNEAQ. The CDR3 consists of 16 residues. The junction had 10 bases not matched to a gene; V was cut back by 4 bases and J by 4 bases. The CDR3 loop reads CASSSYRVGQGETQYF. In DNA, the CDR3 is TGTGCCAGCAGCTCCTACAGGGTGGGACAGGGAGAGACCCAGTACTTC.

The chain has TRBV30 and TRBJ1-1; TRBD1 matches at 8 bases. Germline-derived CDR1 and CDR2 are GTSNPN and SVGIG (reference sequence). CDR3 length: 16 amino acids. With 3 bases clipped from V and 4 bases from J, the junction kept 13 bases outside the gene matches. In DNA form, the CDR3 reads TGTGCCTGGAGAGGTCACAGGGGGGGATTCGTCACTGAAGCTTTCTTT. It yields the protein CAWRGHRGGFVTEAFF.

Here the CDR3 reads CASSQTPGLFYGYTF. The CDR3 DNA reads as TGCGCCAGCAGCCAAACCCCGGGACTCTTCTATGGCTACACCTTC. The chain carries TRBV4-1 and TRBJ1-2; TRBD1 might be the D (5 bases). V was clipped by 2 bases and J by 4 bases, with 14 bases between them. CDR3 length equals 15 residues. The germline V gene encodes CDR1 MGHRA and CDR2 YSYEKL.

The chain has TRBV19 and TRBJ1-3; perhaps TRBD1 as D (6 bases). The ends were cut back, 8 bases at V and 4 bases at J, with 9 bases in the middle. Germline V lookup: CDR1 LNHDA, CDR2 SQIVND (reference sequence). The CDR3 runs to 12 residues. The CDR3 coding sequence is TGTGCCAGTGGACAGAACGGAAACACCATATATTTT. Residues: CASGQNGNTIYF.